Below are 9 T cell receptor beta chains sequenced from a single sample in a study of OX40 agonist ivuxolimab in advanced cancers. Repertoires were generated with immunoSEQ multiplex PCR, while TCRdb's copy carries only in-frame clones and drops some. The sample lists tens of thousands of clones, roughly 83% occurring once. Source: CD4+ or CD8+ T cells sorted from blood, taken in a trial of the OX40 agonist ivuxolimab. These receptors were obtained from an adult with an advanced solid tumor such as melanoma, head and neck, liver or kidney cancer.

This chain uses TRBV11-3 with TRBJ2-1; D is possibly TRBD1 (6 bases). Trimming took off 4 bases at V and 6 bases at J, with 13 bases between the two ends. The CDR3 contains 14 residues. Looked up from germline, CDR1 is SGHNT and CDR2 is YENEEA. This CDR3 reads CASSSQGQSNEQFF. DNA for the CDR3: TGTGCCAGCAGCTCCCAAGGACAGAGCAATGAGCAGTTCTTC.

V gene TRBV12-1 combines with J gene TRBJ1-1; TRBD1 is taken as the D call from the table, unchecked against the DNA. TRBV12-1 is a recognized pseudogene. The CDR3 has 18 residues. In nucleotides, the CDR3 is TGTGCCAGCAGCATATATCCCGGGACAGGGAACGATCGCACTGAAGCTTTCTTT. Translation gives CASSIYPGTGNDRTEAFF.

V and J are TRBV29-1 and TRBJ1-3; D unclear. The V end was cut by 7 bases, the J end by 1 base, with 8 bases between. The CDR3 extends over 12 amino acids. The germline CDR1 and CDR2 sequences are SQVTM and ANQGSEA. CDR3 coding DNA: TGCAGCGCGAGAGGTTCTGGAAACACCATATATTTT. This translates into CSARGSGNTIYF.

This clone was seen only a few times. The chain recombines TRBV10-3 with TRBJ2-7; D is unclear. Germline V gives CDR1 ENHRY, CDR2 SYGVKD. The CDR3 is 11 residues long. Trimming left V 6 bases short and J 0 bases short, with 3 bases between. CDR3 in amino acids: CAIRSSYEQYF. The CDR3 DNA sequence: TGTGCCATCAGGAGCTCCTACGAGCAGTACTTC.

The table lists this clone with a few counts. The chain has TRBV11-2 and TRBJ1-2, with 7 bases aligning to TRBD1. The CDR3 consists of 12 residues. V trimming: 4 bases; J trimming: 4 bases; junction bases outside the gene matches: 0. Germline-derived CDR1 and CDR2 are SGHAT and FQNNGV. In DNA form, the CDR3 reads TGTGCCAGCAGCTGGGACAGCTATGGCTACACCTTC. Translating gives CASSWDSYGYTF.

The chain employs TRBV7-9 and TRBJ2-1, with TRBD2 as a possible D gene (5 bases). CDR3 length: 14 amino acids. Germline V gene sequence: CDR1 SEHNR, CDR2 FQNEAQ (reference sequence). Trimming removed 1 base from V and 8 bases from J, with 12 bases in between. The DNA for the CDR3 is TGTGCCAGCAGCTTAGGGGCCGCTAGCCATGAGCAGTTCTTC. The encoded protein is CASSLGAASHEQFF.

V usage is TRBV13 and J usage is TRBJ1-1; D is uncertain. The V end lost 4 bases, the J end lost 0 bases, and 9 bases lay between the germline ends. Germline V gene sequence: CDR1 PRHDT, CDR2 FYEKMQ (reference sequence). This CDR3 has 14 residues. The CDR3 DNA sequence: TGTGCCAGCAGCTCCGGACGGGTGAACACTGAAGCTTTCTTT. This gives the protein CASSSGRVNTEAFF.

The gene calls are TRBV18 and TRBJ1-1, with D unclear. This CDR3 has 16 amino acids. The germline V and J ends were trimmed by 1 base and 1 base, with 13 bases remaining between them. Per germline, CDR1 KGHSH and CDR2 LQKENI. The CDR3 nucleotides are TGTGCCAGCTCACCACAGGTAAATCCATGGAACACTGAAGCTTTCTTT. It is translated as CASSPQVNPWNTEAFF.

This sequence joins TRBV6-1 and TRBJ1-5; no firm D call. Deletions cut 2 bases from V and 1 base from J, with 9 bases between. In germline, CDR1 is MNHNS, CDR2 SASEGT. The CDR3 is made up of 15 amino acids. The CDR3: CASSETLGSNQPQHF. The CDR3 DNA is TGTGCCAGCAGTGAAACCCTGGGGAGCAATCAGCCCCAGCATTTT.